Sequencing of this T cell receptor (beta chain) was carried out in a study of T cells in Graves' hyperthyroidism and ophthalmopathy. TCR beta CDR3 regions were amplified from RNA transcripts. HTBI primers were the set used in a first-round RT-PCR of the TCR CDR3. TCRdb called the multiplex PCR reads again in MiXCR, with one record for every CDR3 protein. The table has about 340,000 distinct CDR3 sequences, 20% to 25% seen once. This CDR3 is built from 14 residues. V shed 2 bases and J shed 0 bases, with 4 bases lying between them. This clonotype was seen many times. The V and J genes are TRBV12-3 or TRBV12-4 and TRBJ1-4, with unresolved D. Sequencing input: blood. The TCR originated in a woman between 45 and 60 years old with Graves' hyperthyroidism. The CDR3 DNA sequence: TGTGCCAGCAGTTTACAGACAACTAATGAAAAACTGTTTTTT. It is translated as CASSLQTTNEKLFF.